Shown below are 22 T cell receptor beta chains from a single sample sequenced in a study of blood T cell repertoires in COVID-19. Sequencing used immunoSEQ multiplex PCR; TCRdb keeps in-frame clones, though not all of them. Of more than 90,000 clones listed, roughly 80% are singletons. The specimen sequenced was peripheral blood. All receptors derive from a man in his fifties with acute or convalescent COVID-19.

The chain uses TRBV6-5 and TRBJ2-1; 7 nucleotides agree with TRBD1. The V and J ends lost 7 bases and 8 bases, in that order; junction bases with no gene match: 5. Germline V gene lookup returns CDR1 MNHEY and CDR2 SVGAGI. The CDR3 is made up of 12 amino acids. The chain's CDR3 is CASMVGGHEQFF. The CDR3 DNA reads TGTGCCAGCATGGTAGGGGGCCATGAGCAGTTCTTC.

This CDR3 is CAWRQGPSNTGELFF. The CDR3 DNA follows: TGTGCCTGGAGACAGGGTCCCTCGAACACCGGGGAGCTGTTTTTT. This chain joins TRBV30 and TRBJ2-2; weak D call: TRBD1 (6 bases). V shed 3 bases and J shed 0 bases, with 11 bases lying between them. Germline CDR1 GTSNPN, CDR2 SVGIG (reference sequence). This CDR3 is 15 amino acids long.

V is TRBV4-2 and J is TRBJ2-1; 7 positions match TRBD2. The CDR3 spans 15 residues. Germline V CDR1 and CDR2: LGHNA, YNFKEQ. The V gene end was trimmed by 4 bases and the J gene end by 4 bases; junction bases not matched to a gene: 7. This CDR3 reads CASSPLNGGYNEQFF. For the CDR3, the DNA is TGTGCCAGCAGCCCCCTGAACGGGGGGTACAATGAGCAGTTCTTC.

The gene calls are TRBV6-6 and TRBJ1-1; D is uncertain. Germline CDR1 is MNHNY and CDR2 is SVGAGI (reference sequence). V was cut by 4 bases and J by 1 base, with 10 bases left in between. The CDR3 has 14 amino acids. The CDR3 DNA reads TGTGCCAGCAGTTTTTCTCAGAAGAACACTGAAGCTTTCTTT. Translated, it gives CASSFSQKNTEAFF.

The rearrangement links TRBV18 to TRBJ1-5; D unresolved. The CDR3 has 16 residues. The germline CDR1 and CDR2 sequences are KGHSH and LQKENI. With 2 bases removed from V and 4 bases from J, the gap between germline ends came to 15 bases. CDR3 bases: TGTGCCAGCTCACCAGGAGATCGAGGGTCAAATCAGCCCCAGCATTTT. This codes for CASSPGDRGSNQPQHF.

The CDR3 nucleotides are TGTGCTAGTGGGCTACTAGCGGGGGGCCGCACCGGGGAGCTGTTTTTT. Protein: CASGLLAGGRTGELFF. The chain recombines TRBV12-5 with TRBJ2-2; 12 bases match TRBD2. The CDR3 is 16 amino acids. Germline values: CDR1 LGHNT, CDR2 FRNRAP. The V and J ends lost 6 bases and 4 bases, in that order; junction bases with no gene match: 6.

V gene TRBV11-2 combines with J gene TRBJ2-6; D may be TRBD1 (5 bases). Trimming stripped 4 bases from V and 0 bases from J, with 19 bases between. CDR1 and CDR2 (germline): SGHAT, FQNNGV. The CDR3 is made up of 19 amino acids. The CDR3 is CASSSQANRLSSGANVLTF. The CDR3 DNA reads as TGTGCCAGCAGCTCTCAGGCGAACAGGCTAAGCTCTGGGGCCAACGTCCTGACTTTC. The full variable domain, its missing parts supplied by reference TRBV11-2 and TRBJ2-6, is EAGVAQSPRYKIIEKRQSVAFWCNPISGHATLYWYQQILGQGPKLLIQFQNNGVVDDSQLPKDRFSAERLKGVDSTLKIQPAKLEDSAVYLCASSSQANRLSSGANVLTFGAGSRLTVL.

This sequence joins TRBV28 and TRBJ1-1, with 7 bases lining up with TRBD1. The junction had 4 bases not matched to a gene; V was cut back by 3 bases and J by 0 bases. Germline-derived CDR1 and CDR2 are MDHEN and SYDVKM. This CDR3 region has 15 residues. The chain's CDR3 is CASSFRQGMNTEAFF. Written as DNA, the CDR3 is TGTGCCAGCAGTTTTCGACAGGGCATGAACACTGAAGCTTTCTTT.

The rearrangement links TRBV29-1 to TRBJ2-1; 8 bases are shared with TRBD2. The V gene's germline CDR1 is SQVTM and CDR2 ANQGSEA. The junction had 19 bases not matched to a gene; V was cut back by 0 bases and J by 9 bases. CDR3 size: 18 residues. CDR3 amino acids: CSVEDSLWPGTSLSEQFF. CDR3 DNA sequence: TGCAGCGTTGAAGATTCGTTGTGGCCGGGGACTAGTTTAAGTGAGCAGTTCTTC.

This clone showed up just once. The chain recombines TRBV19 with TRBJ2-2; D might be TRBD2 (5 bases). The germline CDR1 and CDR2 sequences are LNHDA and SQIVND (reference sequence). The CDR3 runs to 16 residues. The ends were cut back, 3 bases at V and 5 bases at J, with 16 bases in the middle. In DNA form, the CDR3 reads TGTGCCAGTAGTATGGCGCCGAGCGGACTTACCGGGGAGCTGTTTTTT. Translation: CASSMAPSGLTGELFF.

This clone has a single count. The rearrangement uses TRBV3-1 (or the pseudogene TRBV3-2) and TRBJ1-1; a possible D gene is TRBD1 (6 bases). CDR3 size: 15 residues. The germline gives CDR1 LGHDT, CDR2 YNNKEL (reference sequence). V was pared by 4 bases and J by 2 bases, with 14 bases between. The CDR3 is CASSPLGTLNTEAFF. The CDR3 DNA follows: TGTGCCAGCAGCCCCCTAGGGACACTTAACACTGAAGCTTTCTTT.

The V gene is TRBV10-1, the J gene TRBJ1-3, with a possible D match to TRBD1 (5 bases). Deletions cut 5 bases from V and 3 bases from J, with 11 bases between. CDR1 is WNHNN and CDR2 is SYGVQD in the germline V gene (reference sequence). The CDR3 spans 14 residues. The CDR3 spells CASSLGADGNTIYF. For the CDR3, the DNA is TGCGCCAGCAGTCTAGGGGCAGATGGAAACACCATATATTTT.

CDR3 protein: CSVEEERTSRFF. The CDR3 DNA is TGCAGCGTTGAAGAGGAACGGACTAGCAGGTTCTTC. The chain links TRBV29-1 to TRBJ2-1; 8 bases are shared with TRBD2. The CDR3 contains 12 residues. CDR1 and CDR2 (germline): SQVTM, ANQGSEA. The V segment lost 0 bases and the J segment 15 bases; nucleotides outside the gene matches: 7.

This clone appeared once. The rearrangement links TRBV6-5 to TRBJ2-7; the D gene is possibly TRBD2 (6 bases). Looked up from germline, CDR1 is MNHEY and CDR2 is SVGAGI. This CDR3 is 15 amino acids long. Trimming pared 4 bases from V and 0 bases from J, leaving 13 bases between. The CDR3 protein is CASSFQPGDSYEQYF. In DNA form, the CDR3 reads TGTGCCAGCAGTTTCCAACCGGGAGACTCCTACGAGCAGTACTTC.

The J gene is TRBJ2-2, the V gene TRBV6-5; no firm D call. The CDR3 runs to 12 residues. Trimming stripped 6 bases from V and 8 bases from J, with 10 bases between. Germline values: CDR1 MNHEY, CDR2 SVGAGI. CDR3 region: CASRGLMGELFF. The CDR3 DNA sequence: TGTGCCAGCAGGGGCTTGATGGGGGAGCTGTTTTTT.

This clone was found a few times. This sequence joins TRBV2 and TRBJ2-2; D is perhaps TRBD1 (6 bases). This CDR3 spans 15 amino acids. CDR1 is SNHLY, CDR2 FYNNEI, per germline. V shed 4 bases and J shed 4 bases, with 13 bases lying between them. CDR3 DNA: TGTGCCAGCAGTGCCAGACAGGCCGCCACCGGGGAGCTGTTTTTT. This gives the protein CASSARQAATGELFF.

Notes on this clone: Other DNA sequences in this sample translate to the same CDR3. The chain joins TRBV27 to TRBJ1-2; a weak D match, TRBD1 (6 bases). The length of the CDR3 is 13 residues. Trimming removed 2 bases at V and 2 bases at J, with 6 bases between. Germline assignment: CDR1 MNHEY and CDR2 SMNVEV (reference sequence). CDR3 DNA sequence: TGTGCCAGCAGTTTAACAGGGAACTATGGCTACACCTTC. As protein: CASSLTGNYGYTF.

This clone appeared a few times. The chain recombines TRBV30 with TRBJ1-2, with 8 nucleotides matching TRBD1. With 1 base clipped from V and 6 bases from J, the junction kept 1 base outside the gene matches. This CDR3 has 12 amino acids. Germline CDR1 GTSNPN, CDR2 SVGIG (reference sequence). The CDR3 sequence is CAWSGTGNGYTF. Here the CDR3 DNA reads TGTGCCTGGAGTGGGACAGGGAATGGCTACACCTTC. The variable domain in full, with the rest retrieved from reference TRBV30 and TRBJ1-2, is SQTIHQWPATLVQPVGSPLSLECTVEGTSNPNLYWYRQAAGRGLQLLFYSVGIGQISSEVPQNLSASRPQDRQFILSSKKLLLSDSGFYLCAWSGTGNGYTFGSGTRLTVV.

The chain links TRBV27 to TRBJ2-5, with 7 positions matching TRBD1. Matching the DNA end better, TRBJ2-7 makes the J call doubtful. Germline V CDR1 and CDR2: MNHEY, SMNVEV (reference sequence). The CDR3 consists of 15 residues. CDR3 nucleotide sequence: TGTGCCAGCAGTTTACGTCAGGGGGATTTCTACGAGCAGTACTTC. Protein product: CASSLRQGDFYEQYF.

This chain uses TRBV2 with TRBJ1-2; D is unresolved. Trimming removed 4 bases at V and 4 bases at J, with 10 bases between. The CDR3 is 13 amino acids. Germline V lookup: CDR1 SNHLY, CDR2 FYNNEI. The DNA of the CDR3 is TGTGCCAGCAGTGTAGAACAGTCCTATGGCTACACCTTC. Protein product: CASSVEQSYGYTF.

The CDR3 coding sequence is TGCAGCTTCGCCGGGACTAGCAGAACTGAGCAGTTCTTC. Its translation is CSFAGTSRTEQFF. This sequence joins TRBV29-1 and TRBJ2-1; 9 bases are shared with TRBD2. The CDR3 length is 13 residues. With V trimmed by 8 bases and J by 9 bases, 11 bases remained unmatched. Germline values: CDR1 SQVTM, CDR2 ANQGSEA.

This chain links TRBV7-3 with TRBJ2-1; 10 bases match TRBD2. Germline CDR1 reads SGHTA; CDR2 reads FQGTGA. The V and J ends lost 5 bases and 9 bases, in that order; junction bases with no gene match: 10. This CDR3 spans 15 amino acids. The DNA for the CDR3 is TGTGCCAGCAGCCTGACTAGCGGGCTTATAGGTGAGCAGTTCTTC. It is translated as CASSLTSGLIGEQFF.